This T cell receptor (beta chain) was sequenced in a study of blood T cell repertoires in COVID-19. In the study overall: COVID-19 samples, acute and convalescent, were from the United States, Italy and Spain. T cells, B-cell-depleted T cells, or PBMCs supplied cDNA or gDNA.

In germline, CDR1 is SGHRS, CDR2 YFSETQ. CDR3 length: 16 amino acids. V lost 0 bases to trimming and J lost 3 bases, with 14 bases between them. Original methodology: How many nucleated cells were present was estimated from reference gene primer amplification. Data came from immunoSEQ multiplex PCR; TCRdb stores just in-frame clones and leaves some out. V, J and clone size derive from that table, while D and trimming were established from the DNA sequence. Of about 220,000 clones in the sample, over 80% are singletons; the top ten hold roughly 4.9%. Sequencing was carried out using peripheral blood. The sequence came from a human donor in a cohort sampled during active COVID-19. The chain couples TRBV5-1 to TRBJ2-3, with D possibly being TRBD2 (5 bases). CDR3 residues: CASSLARGGGTDTQYF. The DNA for the CDR3 is TGCGCCAGCAGCTTGGCCCGCGGAGGTGGGACAGATACGCAGTATTTT. Combining the CDR3 with reference TRBV5-1 and TRBJ2-3 gives the whole variable domain KAGVTQTPRYLIKTRGQQVTLSCSPISGHRSVSWYQQTPGQGLQFLFEYFSETQRNKGNFPGRFSGRQFSNSRSEMNVSTLELGDSALYLCASSLARGGGTDTQYFGPGTRLTVL.